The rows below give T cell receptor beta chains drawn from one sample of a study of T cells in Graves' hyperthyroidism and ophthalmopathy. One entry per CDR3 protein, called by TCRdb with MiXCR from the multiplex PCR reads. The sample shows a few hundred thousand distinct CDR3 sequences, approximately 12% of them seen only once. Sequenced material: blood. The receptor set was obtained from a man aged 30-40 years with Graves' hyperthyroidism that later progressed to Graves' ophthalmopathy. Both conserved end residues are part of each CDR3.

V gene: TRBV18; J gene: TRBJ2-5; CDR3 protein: CASSPERQGVETQYF
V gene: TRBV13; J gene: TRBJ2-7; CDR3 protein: CASSPHRYYEQYF
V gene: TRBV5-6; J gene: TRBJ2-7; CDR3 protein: CASSWGSGFSSYEQYF
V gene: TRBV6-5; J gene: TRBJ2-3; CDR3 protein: CASSYSGTSGGGSTDTQYF
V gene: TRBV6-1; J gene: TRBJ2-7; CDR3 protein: CASALVRESYEQYF
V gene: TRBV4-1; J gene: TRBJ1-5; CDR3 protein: CASSQVGASQPQHF
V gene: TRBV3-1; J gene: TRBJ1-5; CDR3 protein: CASSQGIYQPQHF
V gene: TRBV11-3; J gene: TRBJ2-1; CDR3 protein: CASSLWGGGFSNEQFF
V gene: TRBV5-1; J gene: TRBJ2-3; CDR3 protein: CASSSEGTSGGRDTQYF
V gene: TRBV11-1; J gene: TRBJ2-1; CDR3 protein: CASSLARRTFYGNEQFF
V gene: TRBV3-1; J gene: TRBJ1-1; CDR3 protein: CASSQLASKAFF
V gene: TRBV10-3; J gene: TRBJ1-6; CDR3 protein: CAVRDTTNSPLHF
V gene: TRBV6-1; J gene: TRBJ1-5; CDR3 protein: CASGPDSQQPQHF
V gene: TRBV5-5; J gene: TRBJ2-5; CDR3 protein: CASGLCRGTPREAQYF
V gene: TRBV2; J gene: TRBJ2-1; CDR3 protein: CASCRGVNEQFF
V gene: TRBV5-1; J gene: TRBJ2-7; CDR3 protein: CASRTGLPLSYEQYF
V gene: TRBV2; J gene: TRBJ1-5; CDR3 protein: CASSGTGGNQPQHF
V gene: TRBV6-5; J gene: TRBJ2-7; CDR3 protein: CASSYRDRVVYEQYF
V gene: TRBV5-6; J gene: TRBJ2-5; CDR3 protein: CASSAIGTAEETQYF
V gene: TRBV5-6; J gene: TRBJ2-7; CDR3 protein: CASSYPPYEQYF
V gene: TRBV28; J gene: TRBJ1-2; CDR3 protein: CASSPFEDNPTTYGYTF
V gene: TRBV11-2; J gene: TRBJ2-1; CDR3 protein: CASSLASGEYNEQFF
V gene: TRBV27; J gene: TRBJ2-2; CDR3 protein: CASAGTGLMGGELFF
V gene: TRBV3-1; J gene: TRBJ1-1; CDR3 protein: CASSQDAGYTEAFF
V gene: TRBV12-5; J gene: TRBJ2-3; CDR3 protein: CASGWDLRPDTQYF
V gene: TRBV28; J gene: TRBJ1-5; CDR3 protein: CASREGTGYQPQHF
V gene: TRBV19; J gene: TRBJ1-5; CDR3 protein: CASSILLDSLANQPQHF
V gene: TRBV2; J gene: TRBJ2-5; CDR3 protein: CASRDRSWKTQYF
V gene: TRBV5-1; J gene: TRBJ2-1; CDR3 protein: CASSYEVRYNEQFF
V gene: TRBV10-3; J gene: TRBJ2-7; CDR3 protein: CAITDREGNEQYF
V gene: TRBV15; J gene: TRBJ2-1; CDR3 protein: CATSRSDRGNEQFF
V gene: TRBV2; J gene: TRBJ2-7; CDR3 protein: CASSLDSRYEQYF
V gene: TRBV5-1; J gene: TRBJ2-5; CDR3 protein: CASSTDEETQYF
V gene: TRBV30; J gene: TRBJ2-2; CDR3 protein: CAWSEEPPGGELFF
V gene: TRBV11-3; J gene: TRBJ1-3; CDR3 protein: CASSLGRSGNTIYF
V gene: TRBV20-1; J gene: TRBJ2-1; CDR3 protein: CSASPTGGFEQFF
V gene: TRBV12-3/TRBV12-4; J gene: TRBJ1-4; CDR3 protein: CASSFGGEKLFF
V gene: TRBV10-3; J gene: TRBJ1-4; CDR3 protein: CATAQGAANEKLFF
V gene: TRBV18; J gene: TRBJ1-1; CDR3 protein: CASSPWTANTEAFF
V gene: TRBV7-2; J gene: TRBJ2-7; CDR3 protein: CASSLAREDEQYF
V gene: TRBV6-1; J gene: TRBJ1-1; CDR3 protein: CASRQGTNTEAFF
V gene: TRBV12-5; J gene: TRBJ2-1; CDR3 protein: CASGAGLVLFF
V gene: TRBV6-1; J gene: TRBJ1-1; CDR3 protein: CASTDPGVGNTEAFF
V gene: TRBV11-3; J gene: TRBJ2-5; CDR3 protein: CASSFAGVQETQYF
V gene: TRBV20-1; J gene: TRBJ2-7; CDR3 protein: CSAIKGLAGASYEQYF
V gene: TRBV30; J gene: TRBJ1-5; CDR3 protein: CAWSNRGGQPQHF
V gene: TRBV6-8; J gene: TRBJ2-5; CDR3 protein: CASNPGPPTEETQYF
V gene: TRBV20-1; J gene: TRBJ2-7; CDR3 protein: CSARDALASYEQYF
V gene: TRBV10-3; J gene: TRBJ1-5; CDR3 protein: CAISESNFGQPQHF
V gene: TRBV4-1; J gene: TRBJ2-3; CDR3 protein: CASSQGRGGITDTQYF
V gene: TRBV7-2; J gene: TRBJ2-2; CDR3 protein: CASSLLGTARLTGELFF
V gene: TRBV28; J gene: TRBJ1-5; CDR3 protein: CASSQGLRYGVEHF
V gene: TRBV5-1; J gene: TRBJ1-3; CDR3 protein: CASSLGTSSGNTIYF
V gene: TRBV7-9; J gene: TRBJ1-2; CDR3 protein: CASSDGPSGYTF
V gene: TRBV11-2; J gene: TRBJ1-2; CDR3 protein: CASSSLIRDTYSYGYTF
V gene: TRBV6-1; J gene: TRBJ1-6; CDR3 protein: CASRGSSYNSPLHF